This is a list of T cell receptor beta chains from one sample in a study of blood T cell repertoires in COVID-19. Clones were read by immunoSEQ multiplex PCR, and TCRdb kept only the in-frame ones, dropping some. Here the sample spans 120,000 to 150,000 clones, 75% to 90% being singletons. Sequencing was carried out using peripheral blood. These receptors were obtained from a human donor in a cohort sampled during active COVID-19. Each CDR3 is given with its conserved first and last residue. Each record gives: D gene, CDR3 length, V gene, clone size, J gene, CDR3 DNA, CDR3 protein. D genes are given only for firm matches. Rows may omit the clone size; those that give it use once, few, many or a size class.

TRBD2	17	TRBV5-1	.	TRBJ2-1	TGCGCCAGCAGATTGGGACTAGCGGGAGGGTTCTACAATGAGCAGTTCTTC	CASRLGLAGGFYNEQFF
.	17	TRBV11-3	.	TRBJ2-2	TGTGCCAGCAGCTTTGAGGGGGGACAGACGAACACCGGGGAGCTGTTTTTT	CASSFEGGQTNTGELFF
.	15	TRBV7-3	.	TRBJ2-1	TGTGCCAGCAGCCCAGAAGGACAGCCTTACAATGAGCAGTTCTTC	CASSPEGQPYNEQFF
TRBD1	17	TRBV7-9	.	TRBJ2-3	TGTGCCAGCAGCCCCAGGAGGGCAGGGGGCAGTTTAGATACGCAGTATTTT	CASSPRRAGGSLDTQYF
TRBD2	15	TRBV6-6	.	TRBJ2-2	TGTGCCAGCAGTTATCCGGGACTAGCCACCGGGGAGCTGTTTTTT	CASSYPGLATGELFF
.	15	TRBV5-1	.	TRBJ1-1	TGCGCCAGCAGCCTGATGGGGGGAGAGAACACTGAAGCTTTCTTT	CASSLMGGENTEAFF
TRBD1	17	TRBV24-1	.	TRBJ1-5	TGTGCCACCAGTGACAATGGACAGGGGTCGGCCAATCAGCCCCAGCATTTT	CATSDNGQGSANQPQHF
.	16	TRBV7-9	.	TRBJ1-4	TGTGCCAGCAGCTTAGCGACGGCAGGGTACAATGAAAAACTGTTTTTT	CASSLATAGYNEKLFF
.	13	TRBV27	.	TRBJ1-6	TGTGCCAGCAATCAGGGTTATAATTCACCCCTCCACTTT	CASNQGYNSPLHF
TRBD2	14	TRBV29-1	.	TRBJ2-1	TGCAGCGTTGTTTTACTAGCGGGGAACAATGAGCAGTTCTTC	CSVVLLAGNNEQFF
.	16	TRBV19	.	TRBJ1-5	TGTGCCAGTAGTTCCCACAGGTGGGATAGCAATCAGCCCCAGCATTTT	CASSSHRWDSNQPQHF
TRBD1	19	TRBV4-2	.	TRBJ2-6	TGTGCCAGCAGCCATCCTCTCCGGACAGGGGGATCTGGGGCCAACGTCCTGACTTTC	CASSHPLRTGGSGANVLTF
TRBD1	15	TRBV6-5	.	TRBJ1-1	TGTGCCAGCAGTTACAGTCAGGGGGAGGAAACTGAAGCTTTCTTT	CASSYSQGEETEAFF
TRBD1	15	TRBV10-1	.	TRBJ1-1	TGCGCCAGCAGTGAAGGGGGCGAAGGGGTCACTGAAGCTTTCTTT	CASSEGGEGVTEAFF
TRBD2	18	TRBV4-2	.	TRBJ2-3	TGTGCCAGCAGCCAAGATCGGCGGGGGGGCACTGGCACAGATACGCAGTATTTT	CASSQDRRGGTGTDTQYF
.	12	TRBV27	.	TRBJ2-7	TGTGCCAGCAGTTTTTTTCTGGAGCTCACGTACTTC	CASSFFLELTYF
TRBD2	17	TRBV5-8	once	TRBJ2-5	TGTGCCAGCAGCAGGGGACTAGCGGGAGTACGTGGAGAGACCCAGTACTTC	CASSRGLAGVRGETQYF
.	14	TRBV11-1	.	TRBJ2-7	TGTGCCAGCAGCTTATCTGGGACAATAGGGGAGCAGTACTTC	CASSLSGTIGEQYF
.	11	TRBV20-1	.	TRBJ2-7	TGCAGTGCTACACTATCCTACGAGCAGTACTTC	CSATLSYEQYF
.	13	TRBV2	.	TRBJ1-1	TGTGCCAGCAGTGTAAGTGAACAGACTGAAGCTTTCTTT	CASSVSEQTEAFF
.	16	TRBV3-1/TRBV3-2	.	TRBJ1-5	TGTGCCAGCAGCCAAGAGACAGGTGGGAGCAATCAGCCCCAGCATTTT	CASSQETGGSNQPQHF
TRBD1	14	TRBV6-5	.	TRBJ2-2	TGTGCCAGCAGTTACAGGGGGCCTGCCGGGGAGCTGTTTTTT	CASSYRGPAGELFF
TRBD1	16	TRBV10-1	.	TRBJ2-5	TGCGCCAGCAGTGAACCTCGGACAGGGGGGGTAAAGACCCAGTACTTC	CASSEPRTGGVKTQYF
TRBD2	17	TRBV4-1	.	TRBJ2-1	TGCGCCAGCAGCCAAGATCCAACTAGCGGGTCCTACAATGAGCAGTTCTTC	CASSQDPTSGSYNEQFF
TRBD2	14	TRBV6-4	.	TRBJ2-2	TGTGCCAGCAGCGCAGACGGGGGGACCGGGGAGCTGTTTTTT	CASSADGGTGELFF
.	15	TRBV5-1	.	TRBJ1-2	TGCGCCAGCAGCTTGGGGGGAGGAACTAACTATGGCTACACCTTC	CASSLGGGTNYGYTF
.	16	TRBV5-1	.	TRBJ2-3	TGCGCCAGCAGCTTGGGGCAGGGATCCTCCACAGATACGCAGTATTTT	CASSLGQGSSTDTQYF
.	14	TRBV30	.	TRBJ1-6	TGTGCGTTCACTGCGGGGGGGGTTAATTCACCCCTCCACTTT	CAFTAGGVNSPLHF
.	16	TRBV4-2	few	TRBJ1-4	TGTGCCAGCAGCCAAGAACCCACAGCCTCAAATGAAAAACTGTTTTTT	CASSQEPTASNEKLFF
.	13	TRBV3-1/TRBV3-2	few	TRBJ1-2	TGTGCCAGCAGCCAACCCCTGGCCACCGGCTACACCTTC	CASSQPLATGYTF
.	16	TRBV5-4	.	TRBJ2-1	TGTGCCAGCACCCTTACACTAACCCAGCAGGGCAATGAGCAGTTCTTC	CASTLTLTQQGNEQFF
TRBD2	16	TRBV11-2	few	TRBJ2-3	TGTGCCAGCAGCTTATTGACTAGCGGGAGCACAGATACGCAGTATTTT	CASSLLTSGSTDTQYF
TRBD2	14	TRBV30	few	TRBJ2-1	TGTGCCTGGAGCAGCGGCGGGGGGTTGAATGAGCAGTTCTTC	CAWSSGGGLNEQFF
TRBD2	18	TRBV4-1	.	TRBJ2-3	TGCGCCAGCAGCTACTCCGGGACTAGCGGGAGAGACACAGATACGCAGTATTTT	CASSYSGTSGRDTDTQYF
TRBD2	14	TRBV9	.	TRBJ2-1	TGTGCCAGCTCCCAAGCGGGGGGTTATGGTGAGCAGTTCTTC	CASSQAGGYGEQFF
TRBD1	16	TRBV5-1	.	TRBJ1-2	TGCGCCAGCAGCATCCACCTCCGGGACAGCTCTACGTTCAGCACCTTC	CASSIHLRDSSTFSTF
.	14	TRBV28	once	TRBJ1-3	TGTGCCAGCAGTTTGGAGGGCTCTGGAAACACCATATATTTT	CASSLEGSGNTIYF
.	14	TRBV3-1/TRBV3-2	.	TRBJ2-2	TGTGCCAGCAGCCAACTCCCTGAGGTTGGGGAGCTGTTTTTT	CASSQLPEVGELFF
TRBD1	15	TRBV2	.	TRBJ1-5	TGTGCCAGCAGGACGGACAGGGGATGGAATCAGCCCCAGCATTTT	CASRTDRGWNQPQHF
TRBD1	16	TRBV7-9	.	TRBJ2-3	TGTGCCAGCAGCTTAGTTGGGACAGGGGGCAGCGATACGCAGTATTTT	CASSLVGTGGSDTQYF
TRBD1	16	TRBV5-1	.	TRBJ2-3	TGCGCCAGCAGCACCTCCCGGGACAGGAACACAGATACGCAGTATTTT	CASSTSRDRNTDTQYF
.	13	TRBV7-3	.	TRBJ2-7	TGTGCCAGCAGTCGAGACCAGGGCTACGAGCAGTACTTC	CASSRDQGYEQYF
.	15	TRBV6-2/TRBV6-3	.	TRBJ1-2	TGTGCCAGCAGTTACTCCAATGAGGGCTACTATGGCTACACCTTC	CASSYSNEGYYGYTF
TRBD1	14	TRBV7-9	.	TRBJ1-1	TGTGCCAGCAGCTTAAGGGGGACAGGGGGCGAAGCTTTCTTT	CASSLRGTGGEAFF
TRBD2	17	TRBV4-2	.	TRBJ2-7	TGTGCCAGCAGCCAGGGACTAGCGGGGGGGGGACGGTACGAGCAGTACTTC	CASSQGLAGGGRYEQYF
.	15	TRBV5-8	.	TRBJ1-5	TGTGCCAGCAGCTTGTTGAACACAGGGCAGCAGCCCCAGCATTTT	CASSLLNTGQQPQHF
.	15	TRBV5-1	once	TRBJ2-2	TGCGCCAGCAGCTTGGGACACGGGAACACCGGGGAGCTGTTTTTT	CASSLGHGNTGELFF
.	15	TRBV21-1	.	TRBJ1-6	TGTGCCAGCAGCCGGGTCAGGGAAGGGGATTCACCCCTCCACTTT	CASSRVREGDSPLHF
TRBD1	14	TRBV13	.	TRBJ2-1	TGTGCCAGCAGCGAGGGGACAGGGGGCAGTGAGCAGTTCTTC	CASSEGTGGSEQFF
.	14	TRBV18	.	TRBJ2-7	TGTGCCAGCTCACGACAGGTATTAGATTACGAGCAGTACTTC	CASSRQVLDYEQYF